These 29 T cell receptor beta chains share one sample of origin, sequenced in a study of cytomegalovirus exposure and HLA in healthy donors. The table came from immunoSEQ multiplex PCR; TCRdb's copy has only in-frame clones and leaves some out. The sample has more than 85,000 clones, roughly 92% seen once. Sequenced: PBMCs. The source is a woman in her 30s in good health and CMV-seropositive.

This chain connects TRBV6-5 to TRBJ1-1; D is possibly TRBD1 (5 bases). Trimming removed 2 bases at V and 8 bases at J, with 6 bases between. The germline gives CDR1 MNHEY, CDR2 SVGAGI. The CDR3 length is 11 residues. The CDR3 nucleotides are TGTGCCAGCAGTTACCCAGGGGAAGCTTTCTTT. It is translated as CASSYPGEAFF.

This clone was found once. The chain carries TRBV19 and TRBJ1-2, with 8 bases lining up with TRBD1. This CDR3 spans 15 amino acids. V was clipped by 6 bases and J by 4 bases; unmatched bases: 10. Germline assignment: CDR1 LNHDA and CDR2 SQIVND (reference sequence). CDR3 DNA: TGTGCCAGTAGGAGCCTGGACAGGGACCGCTATGGCTACACCTTC. It yields the protein CASRSLDRDRYGYTF.

The rearrangement links TRBV27 to TRBJ1-1; D is uncertain. The V end lost 11 bases, the J end lost 5 bases, and 9 bases lay between the germline ends. Germline values: CDR1 MNHEY, CDR2 SMNVEV (reference sequence). The CDR3 runs 10 residues. Here the CDR3 DNA reads TGTGCCGCGGGGAGGACTGAAGCTTTCTTT. This sequence encodes CAAGRTEAFF.

The rearrangement joins TRBV27 to TRBJ2-2, with 7 positions matching TRBD1. Germline-derived CDR1 and CDR2 are MNHEY and SMNVEV (reference sequence). This CDR3 has 15 residues. Trimming took 5 bases from V and 2 from J; bases not matched to a gene: 5. Here the CDR3 DNA reads TGTGCCAGCAGTCCGGTAGGGGGCAACACCGGGGAGCTGTTTTTT. It codes for CASSPVGGNTGELFF.

This clone was detected once. The gene calls are TRBV6-1 and TRBJ2-2; 9 nucleotides agree with TRBD1. Trimming removed 5 bases from V and 3 bases from J; junction bases left unmatched: 4. The germline V gene encodes CDR1 MNHNS and CDR2 SASEGT. This CDR3 contains 15 residues. This CDR3 is CASSKGQGYTGELFF. As DNA, the CDR3 is TGTGCCAGCAGTAAAGGACAGGGGTACACCGGGGAGCTGTTTTTT.

The V and J genes are TRBV11-2 and TRBJ2-7; tentative D call: TRBD2 (6 bases). Between the trimmed V and J ends, which lost 5 bases and 4 bases, there was a span of 21 bases. CDR1 and CDR2 (germline): SGHAT, FQNNGV. The CDR3 length is 16 residues. The CDR3 DNA reads TGTGCCAGCAGCCCAAGGCGGGGACTGGTGGTTTACGAGCAGTACTTC. It encodes CASSPRRGLVVYEQYF.

J is TRBJ1-1 and V is TRBV5-6; maybe TRBD1 (6 bases). Deletions cut 4 bases from V and 1 base from J, with 14 bases between. This CDR3 contains 15 residues. Germline-derived CDR1 and CDR2 are SGHDT and YYEEEE. The CDR3 reads CASSTLQGPNTEAFF. CDR3 bases: TGTGCCAGCAGCACTCTACAGGGCCCGAACACTGAAGCTTTCTTT.

The chain has TRBV29-1 and TRBJ2-3; 7 bases line up with TRBD1. J lost 0 bases, V lost 3 bases, and 9 bases had no gene match. This CDR3 comprises 16 residues. CDR1 and CDR2 (germline): SQVTM, ANQGSEA. The CDR3 region has the DNA TGCAGCGTTGAGGGGACAGACGAATTTAGCACAGATACGCAGTATTTT. Translated, it gives CSVEGTDEFSTDTQYF.

J is TRBJ1-1 and V is TRBV7-2; D is perhaps TRBD1 (6 bases). The CDR3 is 17 amino acids. V shed 1 base and J shed 4 bases, with 19 bases lying between them. The V gene's germline CDR1 is SGHTA and CDR2 FQGNSA. The CDR3 here is CASSLGGGRVLGTEAFF. The CDR3 region has the DNA TGTGCCAGCAGCTTAGGCGGGGGGCGCGTTTTGGGCACTGAAGCTTTCTTT.

The chain is built from TRBV25-1 and TRBJ1-3, with D possibly being TRBD1 (6 bases). Germline V lookup: CDR1 MGHDK, CDR2 SYGVNS. The CDR3 runs to 15 residues. V was pared by 6 bases and J by 0 bases, with 12 bases between. The CDR3 protein is CASSSWTASGNTIYF. The CDR3 bases are TGTGCCAGCAGCAGTTGGACAGCCTCTGGAAACACCATATATTTT.

The chain combines TRBV7-2 with TRBJ1-3, with no clear D. CDR3 length equals 16 residues. Germline lookup yields CDR1 SGHTA and CDR2 FQGNSA. V shed 1 base and J shed 0 bases, with 10 bases lying between them. In DNA, the CDR3 is TGTGCCAGCAGCTTAGGGGCCCCGAGCTCTGGAAACACCATATATTTT. Its translation is CASSLGAPSSGNTIYF.

This clone came up once. J is TRBJ2-7 and V is TRBV4-3, with D hard to call. The CDR3 has 15 residues. Germline values: CDR1 LGHNA, CDR2 YSLEER. V was trimmed by 1 base and J by 2 bases, leaving 12 bases between them. CDR3 DNA sequence: TGCGCCAGCAGCCAAGGGGTAGCCCCCACCTACGAGCAGTACTTC. It specifies CASSQGVAPTYEQYF.

The chain joins TRBV10-3 to TRBJ2-1, with TRBD2 matching over 13 bases. The trim removed 7 bases at V and 8 bases at J, leaving 5 bases unmatched. Germline CDR1 and CDR2: ENHRY and SYGVKD. The CDR3 covers 14 residues. CDR3 protein: CAIKGGLAGDEQFF. CDR3 coding DNA: TGTGCCATCAAAGGAGGACTAGCGGGAGATGAGCAGTTCTTC.

This chain links TRBV5-4 with TRBJ1-1, with D possibly being TRBD1 (5 bases). The length of the CDR3 is 15 residues. Germline CDR1 SGHNT, CDR2 YYREEE (reference sequence). V shed 3 bases and J shed 0 bases, with 12 bases lying between them. CDR3 in DNA: TGTGCCAGCAGCTGGGGGGGACGGTTGAACACTGAAGCTTTCTTT. Protein sequence: CASSWGGRLNTEAFF.

The chain is built from TRBV7-2 and TRBJ2-3; 7 nucleotides agree with TRBD1. V was pared by 3 bases and J by 5 bases, with 8 bases of the junction left unmatched. The CDR3 extends over 15 amino acids. Germline-derived CDR1 and CDR2 are SGHTA and FQGNSA. DNA for the CDR3: TGTGCCAGCAGCTTGCGTCGGGACAGTAGAGATACGCAGTATTTT. Translating gives CASSLRRDSRDTQYF.

The genes are TRBV20-1 and TRBJ2-1, with D perhaps TRBD2 (5 bases). V was clipped by 4 bases and J by 6 bases, with 7 bases between them. The length of the CDR3 is 11 residues. CDR1 and CDR2 (germline): DFQATT, SNEGSKA (reference sequence). This CDR3 reads CSAMRVNEQFF. The CDR3 DNA sequence: TGCAGTGCTATGCGGGTCAATGAGCAGTTCTTC.

The rearrangement joins TRBV5-1 to TRBJ1-1, with D possibly matching TRBD1 (6 bases). CDR1 and CDR2 from the germline V gene are SGHRS and YFSETQ. V lost 0 bases and J lost 4, with 16 bases in between. The CDR3 has 16 amino acids. DNA for the CDR3: TGCGCCAGCAGCTTGGGGGCCCTGGTCAGGGGCACTGAAGCTTTCTTT. It translates to CASSLGALVRGTEAFF. Based on the CDR3 plus reference TRBV5-1 and TRBJ1-1, the full variable domain is KAGVTQTPRYLIKTRGQQVTLSCSPISGHRSVSWYQQTPGQGLQFLFEYFSETQRNKGNFPGRFSGRQFSNSRSEMNVSTLELGDSALYLCASSLGALVRGTEAFFGQGTRLTVV.

The CDR3 bases are TGTGCCAGCAGCGTAGACGGGACAACTAATGAAAAACTGTTTTTT. Translation: CASSVDGTTNEKLFF. The genes are TRBV9 and TRBJ1-4; D remains ambiguous. Trimming removed 0 bases from V and 0 bases from J, with 6 bases in between. The CDR3 sequence is 15 residues long. Per the germline V gene, CDR1 is SGDLS and CDR2 is YYNGEE.

The gene calls are TRBV27 and TRBJ2-7; D is perhaps TRBD2 (6 bases). The CDR3 is 13 amino acids. Germline CDR1 MNHEY, CDR2 SMNVEV (reference sequence). V lost 7 bases and J 6 bases, leaving 16 bases between the germline ends. In DNA form, the CDR3 reads TGTGCCAGCACTGGGAGCGCGCGGGGCGAGCAGTACTTC. This encodes CASTGSARGEQYF.

The chain has TRBV27 and TRBJ2-1, with TRBD2 matching over 13 bases. CDR3 size: 17 residues. Germline V gene sequence: CDR1 MNHEY, CDR2 SMNVEV (reference sequence). V lost 6 bases and J lost 1; bases outside the gene matches: 6. The CDR3 spells CASRLGLAGSSYNEQFF. CDR3 bases: TGTGCCAGCAGGTTGGGACTAGCGGGAAGTTCCTACAATGAGCAGTTCTTC.

The rearrangement links TRBV19 to TRBJ2-2; D may be TRBD2 (5 bases). V lost 2 bases and J lost 2, with 15 bases in between. Per the germline V gene, CDR1 is LNHDA and CDR2 is SQIVND (reference sequence). The CDR3 totals 17 residues. The CDR3 nucleotides are TGTGCCAGTAGTATAAAGGGTCTAGCCAAAAACACCGGGGAGCTGTTTTTT. The encoded protein is CASSIKGLAKNTGELFF.

The chain employs TRBV15 and TRBJ1-5; the match to TRBD1 covers 7 bases. The CDR3 is made up of 16 amino acids. Per the germline V gene, CDR1 is LNHNV and CDR2 is YYDKDF (reference sequence). The J segment lost 1 base and the V segment lost 1 base, leaving 4 bases of the junction unmatched. The CDR3 nucleotides read TGTGCCACCAGCAGAGTCTCGGACAGGAGCAATCAGCCCCAGCATTTT. Its translation is CATSRVSDRSNQPQHF.

J is TRBJ2-1 and V is TRBV7-3; possibly TRBD2 for D (5 bases). Trimming stripped 6 bases from V and 6 bases from J, with 24 bases between. Germline CDR1 SGHTA, CDR2 FQGTGA. There are 17 residues in the CDR3. This CDR3 reads CASRTIAGSHPVNEQFF. The CDR3 nucleotides are TGTGCCAGCAGAACCATCGCGGGCTCGCATCCGGTCAATGAGCAGTTCTTC.

V usage is TRBV29-1 and J usage is TRBJ2-7, with 10 bases that match TRBD2. CDR1 is SQVTM and CDR2 is ANQGSEA in the germline V gene. The CDR3 is made up of 13 amino acids. V dropped 5 bases and J dropped 4; count of bases not matched to a gene: 5. The DNA of the CDR3 is TGCAGCGTTTCTAGCGGGAGAACTTACGAGCAGTACTTC. Translated: CSVSSGRTYEQYF.

The rearrangement uses TRBV27 and TRBJ2-1; TRBD2 agrees at 9 bases. Germline V gene lookup returns CDR1 MNHEY and CDR2 SMNVEV (reference sequence). CDR3 length equals 14 residues. V gave up 2 bases and J gave up 8 bases; unmatched junction bases: 4. The CDR3 DNA follows: TGTGCCAGCAGTTTAGGGACTAGCTGGGATGAGCAGTTCTTC. This sequence encodes CASSLGTSWDEQFF.

The genes are TRBV28 and TRBJ2-5, with 10 bases identical to TRBD2. Germline CDR1 reads MDHEN; CDR2 reads SYDVKM. The CDR3 has 14 amino acids. Losses at the gene ends were 2 bases for V and 5 bases for J; bases not matched to a gene: 2. The CDR3 spells CASSLTSGMETQYF. The CDR3 coding sequence is TGTGCCAGCAGTTTAACTAGCGGGATGGAGACCCAGTACTTC.

The chain links TRBV5-4 to TRBJ2-1; D unclear. This CDR3 spans 11 amino acids. V was cut by 4 bases and J by 10 bases, with 9 bases left in between. Looked up from germline, CDR1 is SGHNT and CDR2 is YYREEE (reference sequence). The CDR3 protein is CASSNTQEQFF. The CDR3 DNA reads TGTGCCAGCAGCAACACCCAAGAGCAGTTCTTC.

The count of this clone is one. The chain uses TRBV6-6 and TRBJ2-1; TRBD1 might be the D (5 bases). Germline CDR1 reads MNHNY; CDR2 reads SVGAGI (reference sequence). Between the trimmed V and J ends, which lost 4 bases and 3 bases, there was a span of 10 bases. CDR3 length equals 14 residues. The CDR3 sequence is CASSSGQVYNEQFF. CDR3 nucleotide sequence: TGTGCCAGCAGTTCAGGGCAGGTCTACAATGAGCAGTTCTTC.

In this sample, this clone turned up once. The genes are TRBV25-1 and TRBJ1-3; TRBD1 might be the D (5 bases). V was pared by 5 bases and J by 3 bases, with 8 bases between. Germline V gene sequence: CDR1 MGHDK, CDR2 SYGVNS. The CDR3 is 13 amino acids. The CDR3 protein is CASSSGVGNTIYF. The CDR3 DNA sequence: TGTGCCAGCAGTTCGGGGGTTGGAAACACCATATATTTT.